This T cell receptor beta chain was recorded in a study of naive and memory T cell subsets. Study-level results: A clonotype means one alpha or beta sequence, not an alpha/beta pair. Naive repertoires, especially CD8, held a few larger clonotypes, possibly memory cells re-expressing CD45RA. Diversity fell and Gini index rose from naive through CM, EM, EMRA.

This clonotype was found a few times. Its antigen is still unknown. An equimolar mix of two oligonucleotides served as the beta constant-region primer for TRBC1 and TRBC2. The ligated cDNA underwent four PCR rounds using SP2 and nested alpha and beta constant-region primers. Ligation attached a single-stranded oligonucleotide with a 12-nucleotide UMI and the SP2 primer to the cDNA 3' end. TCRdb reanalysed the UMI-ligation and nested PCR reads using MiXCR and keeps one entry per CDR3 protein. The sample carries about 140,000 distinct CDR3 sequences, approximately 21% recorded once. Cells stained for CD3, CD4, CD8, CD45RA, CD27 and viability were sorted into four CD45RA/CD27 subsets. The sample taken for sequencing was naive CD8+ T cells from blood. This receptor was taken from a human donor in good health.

This CDR3 reads CASRLLPSKNTEAFF. The CDR3 coding sequence is TGTGCCAGCAGACTCCTTCCGTCGAAGAACACTGAAGCTTTCTTT. The chain recombines TRBV7-9 with TRBJ1-1; D is uncertain. CDR3 length equals 15 residues. Germline V CDR1 and CDR2: SEHNR, FQNEAQ (reference sequence). Trimming left V 6 bases short and J 1 base short, with 15 bases between.